These 15 T cell receptor beta chains were sequenced from one sample in a study of blood T cell repertoires in COVID-19. TCRdb keeps only in-frame clones here, not all; method: immunoSEQ multiplex PCR. The repertoire holds about 210,000 clones, about 91% seen once, with approximately 1.2% in the top ten. Sequences were obtained from peripheral blood. The receptor set was obtained from a man in his thirties or forties with acute or convalescent COVID-19.

DNA for the CDR3: TGTGCCAGCAGTTTCTACGTGAGATTGGGAGTGGATGGCTACACCTTC. It specifies CASSFYVRLGVDGYTF. J is TRBJ1-2 and V is TRBV28; no definite D call. CDR1 is MDHEN and CDR2 is SYDVKM in the germline V gene. V lost 3 bases and J 6 bases, leaving 20 bases between the germline ends. The CDR3 covers 16 residues.

The rearrangement uses TRBV19 and TRBJ1-5; perhaps TRBD1 as D (6 bases). The CDR3 loop spans 15 amino acids. Trimming stripped 5 bases from V and 9 bases from J, with 20 bases between. From germline, CDR1 is LNHDA and CDR2 SQIVND (reference sequence). The CDR3 loop is CASSALDSPRAPQHF. For the CDR3, the DNA is TGTGCCAGTAGTGCCTTGGACAGCCCTCGAGCGCCCCAGCATTTT.

V gene TRBV9 combines with J gene TRBJ2-7, with D possibly being TRBD2 (6 bases). Germline CDR1 reads SGDLS; CDR2 reads YYNGEE. V lost 3 bases and J 5 bases, leaving 12 bases between the germline ends. The CDR3 length is 13 residues. The DNA of the CDR3 is TGTGCCAGCAGCGCGGGACTCTTCGACGAGCAGTACTTC. Translating it yields CASSAGLFDEQYF.

The genes are TRBV3-1 (or the pseudogene TRBV3-2) and TRBJ1-3, with D unclear. The CDR3 spans 14 residues. V was shortened by 1 base and J by 5 bases, with 9 bases between the two germline ends. Germline V gives CDR1 LGHDT, CDR2 YNNKEL (reference sequence). Here the CDR3 DNA reads TGTGCCAGCAGCCAAGCAACAGTTAGAAACACCATATATTTT. Its protein product is CASSQATVRNTIYF.

The chain couples TRBV28 to TRBJ1-2; 7 nucleotides agree with TRBD1. After removal of 2 bases from V and 7 bases from J, the junction contained 7 bases not matched to a gene. Per the germline V gene, CDR1 is MDHEN and CDR2 is SYDVKM. The CDR3 spans 14 residues. The CDR3 DNA reads TGTGCCAGCAGTTTACTGGCTCAGGGGGGTGGCTACACCTTC. It yields the protein CASSLLAQGGGYTF.

The rearrangement joins TRBV7-8 to TRBJ2-7, with 9 bases that match TRBD2. V was pared by 2 bases and J by 0 bases, with 8 bases of the junction left unmatched. Looked up from germline, CDR1 is SGHVS and CDR2 is FQNEAQ. The CDR3 totals 17 residues. The DNA for the CDR3 is TGTGCCAGCAGCTTACAGGAGACTAGCGGAGCCTCCTACGAGCAGTACTTC. It is translated as CASSLQETSGASYEQYF.

The chain has TRBV20-1 and TRBJ1-2; tentatively, D is TRBD1 (6 bases). The CDR3 has 14 amino acids. V lost 3 bases and J 7 bases, leaving 18 bases between the germline ends. The germline gives CDR1 DFQATT, CDR2 SNEGSKA (reference sequence). The CDR3 region has the DNA TGCAGTGCTAGTAACAGGGCTGGAGGCTTTGGCTACACCTTC. The encoded protein is CSASNRAGGFGYTF.

The gene calls are TRBV2 and TRBJ1-6, with TRBD1 as a possible D gene (6 bases). CDR1 and CDR2 (germline): SNHLY, FYNNEI. This CDR3 is built from 13 residues. V lost 6 bases and J 8 bases, leaving 11 bases between the germline ends. CDR3 sequence: CASRQGFDSPLHF. The CDR3 DNA sequence: TGTGCCAGCAGACAGGGATTTGATTCACCCCTCCACTTT.

V and J are TRBV28 and TRBJ1-5; D call uncertain. Germline V gene sequence: CDR1 MDHEN, CDR2 SYDVKM. The CDR3 is 11 residues long. The CDR3 nucleotides read TGTGGGGCCGGCGCTAATCAGCCCCAGCATTTT. It yields the protein CGAGANQPQHF. Variable domain in full (rest from reference TRBV28 and TRBJ1-5): DVKVTQSSRYLVKRTGEKVFLECVQDMDHENMFWYRQDPGLGLRLIYFSYDVKMKEKGDIPEGYSVSREKKERFSLILESASTNQTSMYLCGAGANQPQHFGDGTRLSIL.

The J gene is TRBJ1-4, the V gene TRBV7-2; D unresolved. V lost 2 bases and J lost 3, with 10 bases in between. CDR1 SGHTA and CDR2 FQGNSA come from the germline V gene. This CDR3 is built from 15 residues. DNA for the CDR3: TGTGCCAGCAGCTTATATGGAGACCCTAATGAAAAACTGTTTTTT. It encodes CASSLYGDPNEKLFF.

The genes are TRBV19 and TRBJ2-1, with D possibly matching TRBD2 (5 bases). Germline CDR1 is LNHDA and CDR2 is SQIVND (reference sequence). The CDR3 is made up of 14 amino acids. Trimming removed 5 bases at V and 4 bases at J, with 12 bases between. The CDR3 region has the DNA TGTGCCAGTAGTCTGAACGGGGTATACAATGAGCAGTTCTTC. Its translation: CASSLNGVYNEQFF.

The genes are TRBV30 and TRBJ1-2; 10 bases line up with TRBD1. Germline CDR1 is GTSNPN and CDR2 is SVGIG (reference sequence). The CDR3 length is 16 residues. Trimming took 4 bases from V and 7 from J; bases not matched to a gene: 15. The CDR3 loop is CAWTPKGGTGVFGYTF. In nucleotides, the CDR3 is TGTGCCTGGACCCCTAAGGGAGGGACAGGGGTTTTTGGCTACACCTTC.

This chain connects TRBV9 to TRBJ2-1; a weak D match, TRBD2 (7 bases). This CDR3 has 12 amino acids. Per germline, CDR1 SGDLS and CDR2 YYNGEE. V was trimmed by 3 bases and J by 11 bases, leaving 12 bases between them. This CDR3 reads CASSARGGQQFF. Here the CDR3 DNA reads TGTGCCAGCAGCGCCCGCGGGGGCCAGCAGTTCTTC.

The chain combines TRBV7-9 with TRBJ2-1; D not certain. The V end was cut by 5 bases, the J end by 0 bases, with 11 bases between. Looked up from germline, CDR1 is SEHNR and CDR2 is FQNEAQ (reference sequence). The CDR3 spans 15 residues. CDR3 residues: CASSRAGASYNEQFF. For the CDR3, the DNA is TGTGCCAGCAGCAGGGCCGGAGCCTCCTACAATGAGCAGTTCTTC.

V and J are TRBV23-1 and TRBJ1-1; D not resolved. TRBV23-1 is an ORF; its function is uncertain. V was trimmed by 2 bases and J by 2 bases, leaving 9 bases between them. This CDR3 spans 14 amino acids. CDR3 coding DNA: TGCGCCAGCAGTCAAGGGCCGTTTAACACTGAAGCTTTCTTT. This gives the protein CASSQGPFNTEAFF.